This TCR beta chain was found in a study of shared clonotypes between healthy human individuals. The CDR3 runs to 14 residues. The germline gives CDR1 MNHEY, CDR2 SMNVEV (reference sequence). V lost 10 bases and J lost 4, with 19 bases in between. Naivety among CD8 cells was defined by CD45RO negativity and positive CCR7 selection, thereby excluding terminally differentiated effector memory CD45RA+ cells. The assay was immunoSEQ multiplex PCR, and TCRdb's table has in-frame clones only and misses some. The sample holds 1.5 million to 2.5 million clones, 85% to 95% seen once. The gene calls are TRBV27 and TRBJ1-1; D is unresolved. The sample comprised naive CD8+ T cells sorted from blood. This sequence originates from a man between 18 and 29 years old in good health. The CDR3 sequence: CATRNGFSFTEAFF. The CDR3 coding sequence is TGTGCCACCCGTAATGGCTTTTCCTTCACTGAAGCTTTCTTT.